This entry lists 6 T cell receptor beta chains sequenced from one sample in a study of blood T cell repertoires in COVID-19. The protocol was immunoSEQ multiplex PCR, while the TCRdb copy is restricted to in-frame clones and leaves out a portion. The data show some 160,000 clones, over 70% seen once. Sequencing used peripheral blood. Receptors were obtained from a man between 50 and 59 years old with active or convalescent COVID-19.

The table lists this clone with a count of one. This chain joins TRBV19 and TRBJ1-5, with D perhaps matching TRBD1 (5 bases). The CDR3 spans 14 residues. The V end lost 11 bases, the J end lost 5 bases, and 19 bases lay between the germline ends. Per the germline V gene, CDR1 is LNHDA and CDR2 is SQIVND (reference sequence). In nucleotides, the CDR3 is TGTGCCGGGGGGGAGGCAGGGAGATATCAGCCCCAGCATTTT. It is translated as CAGGEAGRYQPQHF.

This chain uses TRBV28 with TRBJ1-3; 9 bases map to TRBD1. The V segment lost 10 bases and the J segment 2 bases; nucleotides outside the gene matches: 9. The V gene's germline CDR1 is MDHEN and CDR2 SYDVKM. This CDR3 spans 15 amino acids. The CDR3 bases are TGTGCCACCTTCGGACAGGGGATCCCTGGAAACACCATATATTTT. Protein sequence: CATFGQGIPGNTIYF.

The J gene is TRBJ1-3, the V gene TRBV28; D remains ambiguous. CDR1 and CDR2 (germline): MDHEN, SYDVKM. The CDR3 consists of 15 residues. With 6 bases removed from V and 3 bases from J, the gap between germline ends came to 15 bases. The CDR3 loop reads CASSSPGGVGNTIYF. The CDR3 bases are TGTGCCAGCAGCAGCCCCGGCGGGGTTGGAAACACCATATATTTT.

The rearrangement links TRBV5-4 to TRBJ1-2; D not certain. V was trimmed by 0 bases and J by 0 bases, leaving 6 bases between them. CDR1 and CDR2 (germline): SGHNT, YYREEE (reference sequence). The CDR3 has 14 residues. CDR3 coding DNA: TGTGCCAGCAGCTTGGGGCAGGCTAACTATGGCTACACCTTC. Protein sequence: CASSLGQANYGYTF.

The rearrangement uses TRBV5-1 and TRBJ1-1, with D possibly matching TRBD1 (5 bases). The V end lost 0 bases, the J end lost 6 bases, and 15 bases lay between the germline ends. CDR1 is SGHRS and CDR2 is YFSETQ in the germline V gene. The CDR3 covers 15 residues. CDR3 loop: CASSLGFTVGAEAFF. The DNA for the CDR3 is TGCGCCAGCAGCTTGGGTTTCACCGTAGGGGCTGAAGCTTTCTTT.

In this sample, this clone turned up a few times. The chain employs TRBV6-1 and TRBJ2-5; 7 bases match TRBD1. J lost 5 bases, V lost 4 bases, and 13 bases had no gene match. This CDR3 contains 16 residues. Germline values: CDR1 MNHNS, CDR2 SASEGT. As DNA, the CDR3 is TGTGCCAGCAGTGCAACTCGGACAGGACCGGGGGAGACCCAGTACTTC. Translating it yields CASSATRTGPGETQYF.